This T cell receptor (beta chain) was identified in a study of siplizumab effects on memory and regulatory T cells. Regarding the study as a whole: Siplizumab conditions gave an average of around 70% Treg-derived mappable alloreactive CD4+ clones, versus roughly 25% for controls. Suppression by proliferating Tregs derived from siplizumab cultures was not verified. Naive T cells looked more diverse than memory cells and looked like major alloresponse contributors.

For this clone: Its antigen remains unknown.

Germline lookup yields CDR1 LNHDA and CDR2 SQIVND (reference sequence). Trimming removed 6 bases from V and 1 base from J, with 11 bases in between. The CDR3 is made up of 14 amino acids. The study assayed approximately 100,000 TCR templates per sample. The method was immunoSEQ multiplex PCR; TCRdb's version includes in-frame clones alone and lacks a portion of them. The table lists approximately 100,000 clones, more than 90% of them singletons. V and J are TRBV19 and TRBJ2-3; the D gene is possibly TRBD2 (6 bases). The sequenced material came from CD4+ T cells sorted from blood. The receptor was isolated from a human donor in good health. Some clones in this sample may be carry-over from other donors' samples. The CDR3 region has the DNA TGTGCCAGTAGGGACGGAGGGGGCACAGATACGCAGTATTTT. Translating gives CASRDGGGTDTQYF.